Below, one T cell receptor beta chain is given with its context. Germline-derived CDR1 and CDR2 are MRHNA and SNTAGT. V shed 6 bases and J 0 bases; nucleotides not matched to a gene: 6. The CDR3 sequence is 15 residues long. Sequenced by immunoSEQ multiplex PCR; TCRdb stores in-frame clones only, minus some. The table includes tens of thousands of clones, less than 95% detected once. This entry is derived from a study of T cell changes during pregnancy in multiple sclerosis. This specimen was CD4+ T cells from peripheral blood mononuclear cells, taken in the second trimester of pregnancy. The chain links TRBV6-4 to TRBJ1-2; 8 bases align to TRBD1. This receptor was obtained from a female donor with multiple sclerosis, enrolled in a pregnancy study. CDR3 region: CASRPTGVANYGYTF. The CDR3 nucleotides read TGTGCCAGCAGGCCGACAGGGGTTGCTAACTATGGCTACACCTTC.